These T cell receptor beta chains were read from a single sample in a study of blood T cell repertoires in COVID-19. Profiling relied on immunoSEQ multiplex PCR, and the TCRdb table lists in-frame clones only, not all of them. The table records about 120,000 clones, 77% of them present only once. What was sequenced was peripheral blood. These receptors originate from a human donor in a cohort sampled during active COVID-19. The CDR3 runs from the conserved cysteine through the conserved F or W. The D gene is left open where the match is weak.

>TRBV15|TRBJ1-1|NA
CATSRDGGERTEAFF
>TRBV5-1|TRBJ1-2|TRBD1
CASSTTGGAYGYTF
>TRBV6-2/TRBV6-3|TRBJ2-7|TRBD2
CASSYVALADPYEQYF
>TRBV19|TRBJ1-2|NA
CASTPQGDYGYTF
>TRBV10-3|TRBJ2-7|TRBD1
CAISEGQGYEQYF
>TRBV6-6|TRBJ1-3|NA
CASSRSLAGSFGNTIYF
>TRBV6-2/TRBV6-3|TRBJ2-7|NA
CASSYRGEGPYEQYF
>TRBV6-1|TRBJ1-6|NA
CASSEAPEGGSPLHF
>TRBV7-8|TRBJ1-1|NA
CASSPTGNTEAFF
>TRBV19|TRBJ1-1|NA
CASIGPGGRTEAFF
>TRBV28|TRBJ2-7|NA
CASSSTSGAGYEQYF
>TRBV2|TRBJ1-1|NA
CASSEAVAGTEAFF
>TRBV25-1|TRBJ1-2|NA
CASSEDYGYGYTF
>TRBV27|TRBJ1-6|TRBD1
CASSFGTANSPLHF
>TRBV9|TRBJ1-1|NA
CASSVEGVGDTEAFF
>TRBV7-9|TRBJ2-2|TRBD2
CASSPTSGKFTGELFF
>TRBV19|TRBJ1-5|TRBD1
CASNLGQIGQPQHF
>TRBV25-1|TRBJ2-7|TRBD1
CASSDPGTGSYEQYF
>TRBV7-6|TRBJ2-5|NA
CASSQVGPILETQYF
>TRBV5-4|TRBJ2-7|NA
CASSRGESSYEQYF
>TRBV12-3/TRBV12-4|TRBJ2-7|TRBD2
CASSRGRPYEQYF
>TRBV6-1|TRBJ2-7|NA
CASSLTIQGEQYF
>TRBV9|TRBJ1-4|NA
CASSVGTQAHEKLFF
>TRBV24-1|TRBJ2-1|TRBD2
CATSDPGRGGHNEQFF
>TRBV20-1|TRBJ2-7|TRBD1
CSADRGYEQYF
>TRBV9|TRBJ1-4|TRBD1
CASSLSGTAEEKLFF
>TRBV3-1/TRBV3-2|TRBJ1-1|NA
CASSTVGGNFPEAFF
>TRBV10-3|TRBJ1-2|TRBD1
CAIRGQEGYGYTF
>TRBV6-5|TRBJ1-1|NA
CASRPTGGEAFF
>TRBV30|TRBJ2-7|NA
CAGTPRGGAYEQYF
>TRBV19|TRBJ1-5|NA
CASSIAQGNQPQHF
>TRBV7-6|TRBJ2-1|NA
CASSFREAAREQFF
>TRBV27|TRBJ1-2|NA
CASSLRGNYGYTF
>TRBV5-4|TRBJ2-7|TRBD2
CASTEGGSGRAGEQYF
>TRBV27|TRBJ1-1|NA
CASSATVNTEAFF
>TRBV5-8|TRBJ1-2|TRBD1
CASSLETGSVYGYTF
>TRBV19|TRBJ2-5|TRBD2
CASSPSTSRGETQYF
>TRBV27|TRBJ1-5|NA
CASSLGVTQPQHF
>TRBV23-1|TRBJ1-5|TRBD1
CASSHPDRGLDQPQHF
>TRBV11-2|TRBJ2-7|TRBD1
CASSSPGQGVYEQYF
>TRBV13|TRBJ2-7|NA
CASSPKGPYYEQYF
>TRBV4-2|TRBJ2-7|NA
CASSQTVANYEQYF
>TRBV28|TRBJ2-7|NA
CASSSPAFAANEQYF
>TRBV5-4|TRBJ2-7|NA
CASSLTGDEQYF
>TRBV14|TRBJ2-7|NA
CASSQDRVTEQYF
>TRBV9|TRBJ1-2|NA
CASSEGGAGGYTF
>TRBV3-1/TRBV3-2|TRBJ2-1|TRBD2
CASSQGTSGSWGGQFF
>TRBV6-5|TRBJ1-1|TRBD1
CASRAGGEAFF
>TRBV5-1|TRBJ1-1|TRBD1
CASSPRQGGTEAFF
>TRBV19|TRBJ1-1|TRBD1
CASSIVGGLNTEAFF
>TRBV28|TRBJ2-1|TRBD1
CASSPNSGTGIYNEQFF
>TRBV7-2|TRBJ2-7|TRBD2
CASSLVGSGRYEQYF
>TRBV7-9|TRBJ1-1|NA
CASSRLANTEAFF
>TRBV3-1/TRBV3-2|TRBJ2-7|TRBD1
CASSHGQGAARDKQYF
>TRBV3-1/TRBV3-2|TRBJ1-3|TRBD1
CASSLGTGASGNTIYF
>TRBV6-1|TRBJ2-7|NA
CASSDRGRGHYEQYF
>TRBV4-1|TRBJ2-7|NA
CASSQEGFTTNQYF
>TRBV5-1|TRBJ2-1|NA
CASSSTGYNEQFF
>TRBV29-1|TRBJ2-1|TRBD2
CSVEPSGRVRQFF